This T cell receptor beta chain derives from a study of blood T cell repertoires in COVID-19. Participants were aged 18 to 89 years from more than 20 US areas. Membership in each cohort depended on participant-reported clinical history. With V trimmed by 1 base and J by 6 bases, 2 bases remained unmatched. CDR1 is SGHAT, CDR2 FQNNGV, per germline. This CDR3 spans 15 amino acids. The method was immunoSEQ multiplex PCR; TCRdb's version includes in-frame clones alone and lacks a portion of them. The sample has 290,000 or so clones; roughly 90% are singletons. Sequencing was done on a sample of PBMCs or T cells enriched from blood (not recorded which). This chain connects TRBV11-2 to TRBJ2-1, with 11 positions matching TRBD2. This sequence was found in a woman younger than 30 with acute COVID-19. The CDR3 bases are TGTGCCAGCAGCTTAGTTAGCGGGAGGGGCAATGAGCAGTTCTTC. Translated: CASSLVSGRGNEQFF.